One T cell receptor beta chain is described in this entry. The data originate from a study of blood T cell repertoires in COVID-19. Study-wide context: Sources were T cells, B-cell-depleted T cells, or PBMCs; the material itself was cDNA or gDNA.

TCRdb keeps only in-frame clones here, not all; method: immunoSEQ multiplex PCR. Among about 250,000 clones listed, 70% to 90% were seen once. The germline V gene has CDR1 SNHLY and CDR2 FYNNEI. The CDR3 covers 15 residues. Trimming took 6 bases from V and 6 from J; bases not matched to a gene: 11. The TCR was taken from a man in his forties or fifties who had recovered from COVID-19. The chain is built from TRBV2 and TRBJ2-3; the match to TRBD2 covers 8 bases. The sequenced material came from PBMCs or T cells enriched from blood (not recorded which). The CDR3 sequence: CASRRFSGALDTQYF. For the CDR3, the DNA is TGTGCCAGCAGAAGGTTTAGCGGGGCTCTTGATACGCAGTATTTT.